These 27 T cell receptor beta chains were all obtained from the same sample, sequenced in a study of T-cell reconstitution after alpha-beta-depleted transplantation in children. This sample's TCRbeta library carried unique molecular identifier barcodes. TCRdb reanalysed the PCR reads using MiXCR and keeps one entry per CDR3 protein. Of a few hundred thousand distinct CDR3 sequences in the sample, around 27% were seen once. Sequencing used PBMCs, obtained before TCRalphabeta/CD19-depleted stem cell transplant. These receptors were collected from a boy younger than two with Wiskott-Aldrich syndrome, due to receive a stem cell transplant.

The V and J genes are TRBV12-3 or TRBV12-4 and TRBJ1-1; 9 bases fit TRBD1. With V trimmed by 2 bases and J by 3 bases, 4 bases remained unmatched. There are 15 residues in the CDR3. The CDR3 loop is CASSLSNRGHTEAFF. In nucleotides, the CDR3 is TGTGCCAGCAGTTTATCGAACAGGGGGCACACTGAAGCTTTCTTT.

The chain employs TRBV5-1 and TRBJ2-7; D might be TRBD1 (6 bases). CDR1 is SGHRS, CDR2 YFSETQ, per germline. The CDR3 covers 17 residues. Trimming removed 2 bases from V and 2 bases from J, with 20 bases in between. Here the CDR3 DNA reads TGCGCCAGCAGCTTTGGCACTCGGCAGGGGAATACCTACGAGCAGTACTTC. It codes for CASSFGTRQGNTYEQYF. Complete variable domain (other parts from reference TRBV5-1 and TRBJ2-7): KAGVTQTPRYLIKTRGQQVTLSCSPISGHRSVSWYQQTPGQGLQFLFEYFSETQRNKGNFPGRFSGRQFSNSRSEMNVSTLELGDSALYLCASSFGTRQGNTYEQYFGPGTRLTVT.

This clonotype showed up just a few times. DNA of the CDR3: TGCAGCTTTTTACCTTTTAGTAGCGGGATAGGGGAGACCCAGTACTTC. Its translation is CSFLPFSSGIGETQYF. The chain links TRBV29-1 to TRBJ2-5, with 8 positions matching TRBD2. From germline, CDR1 is SQVTM and CDR2 ANQGSEA. This CDR3 spans 16 amino acids. V trimming: 8 bases; J trimming: 5 bases; junction bases outside the gene matches: 19.

A few counts support this clonotype. The CDR3 spells CSARPNRGDQPQHF. CDR3 DNA sequence: TGCAGTGCTAGACCGAACAGGGGAGATCAGCCCCAGCATTTT. V usage is TRBV20-1 and J usage is TRBJ1-5, with 7 bases lining up with TRBD1. Germline V lookup: CDR1 DFQATT, CDR2 SNEGSKA (reference sequence). V shed 2 bases, J shed 5 bases, and the junction held 6 bases outside the gene matches. The CDR3 totals 14 residues.

The genes are TRBV20-1 and TRBJ2-7, with 8 nucleotides matching TRBD2. The CDR3 sequence is 17 residues long. V trimming: 6 bases; J trimming: 5 bases; junction bases outside the gene matches: 21. Per the germline V gene, CDR1 is DFQATT and CDR2 is SNEGSKA (reference sequence). The CDR3 DNA sequence: TGCAGTGCAAGGTCAGGGAAAGCCAGCGGGAGATTGGACGAGCAGTACTTC. Its translation is CSARSGKASGRLDEQYF.

This sequence joins TRBV5-1 and TRBJ2-7, with D unclear. Germline CDR1 SGHRS, CDR2 YFSETQ. The CDR3 spans 16 residues. Trimming left V 0 bases short and J 0 bases short, with 13 bases between. The CDR3 nucleotides are TGCGCCAGCAGCTTGGATCCAGCAACGAGCTCCTACGAGCAGTACTTC. Protein sequence: CASSLDPATSSYEQYF.

The chain recombines TRBV28 with TRBJ2-1; D might be TRBD2 (6 bases). Germline V gene lookup returns CDR1 MDHEN and CDR2 SYDVKM. The CDR3 is 16 residues long. V lost 3 bases, J lost 5 bases, and 17 bases lay in between. In nucleotides, the CDR3 is TGTGCCAGCAGTTTCCCGGGACTCACCATACACAATGAGCAGTTCTTC. As protein: CASSFPGLTIHNEQFF.

This chain uses TRBV4-2 with TRBJ2-1; 10 nucleotides agree with TRBD2. CDR1 and CDR2 (germline): LGHNA, YNFKEQ. Germline trimming cut 1 base from V and 7 bases from J; bases unmatched to any gene: 16. This CDR3 is built from 19 residues. The CDR3 bases are TGTGCCAGCAGCCAAGCTGTTGACCCAGCGGGAGGGCCTCAAAATGAGCAGTTCTTC. It is translated as CASSQAVDPAGGPQNEQFF.

The genes are TRBV29-1 and TRBJ2-7; no definite D call. Germline lookup yields CDR1 SQVTM and CDR2 ANQGSEA. There are 14 residues in the CDR3. Between the trimmed V and J ends, which lost 1 base and 4 bases, there was a span of 14 bases. The CDR3 spells CSVEGGRTGYEQYF. Here the CDR3 DNA reads TGCAGCGTTGAAGGGGGTCGCACTGGGTACGAGCAGTACTTC.

The V call is TRBV5-1, the J call TRBJ1-1; possibly TRBD1 for D (5 bases). The CDR3 is 15 amino acids. Germline V gives CDR1 SGHRS, CDR2 YFSETQ. V was cut by 0 bases and J by 1 base, with 10 bases left in between. CDR3 residues: CASSLAGMGNTEAFF. CDR3 nucleotide sequence: TGCGCCAGCAGCTTGGCAGGGATGGGGAACACTGAAGCTTTCTTT.

V gene TRBV6-5 combines with J gene TRBJ1-1; TRBD1 might be the D (5 bases). This CDR3 contains 14 residues. V was clipped by 5 bases and J by 2 bases, with 12 bases between them. Germline lookup yields CDR1 MNHEY and CDR2 SVGAGI. Here the CDR3 reads CASSNRGVNTEAFF. The DNA of the CDR3 is TGTGCCAGCAGTAACCGGGGGGTAAACACTGAAGCTTTCTTT.

The V call is TRBV28, the J call TRBJ1-6, with 8 positions matching TRBD1. CDR3 length: 13 amino acids. Germline V CDR1 and CDR2: MDHEN, SYDVKM. V shed 9 bases, J shed 9 bases, and the junction held 7 bases outside the gene matches. CDR3 nucleotide sequence: TGTGCCAGTTTTGGGACAGGAGCTTCACCCCTCCACTTT. It encodes CASFGTGASPLHF.

V gene TRBV20-1 combines with J gene TRBJ2-5; D remains unclear. This CDR3 has 15 amino acids. Trimming stripped 2 bases from V and 1 base from J, with 14 bases between. The germline CDR1 and CDR2 sequences are DFQATT and SNEGSKA (reference sequence). The CDR3 protein is CSARRSFPSQETQYF. For the CDR3, the DNA is TGCAGTGCTAGAAGGTCGTTTCCTAGCCAAGAGACCCAGTACTTC.

This clonotype was observed a few times. The CDR3 is CASSLRTGGNTEAFF. DNA of the CDR3: TGTGCCAGCAGTTTGCGGACAGGGGGGAACACTGAAGCTTTCTTT. V gene TRBV7-9 combines with J gene TRBJ1-1; 10 nucleotides align to TRBD1. Germline trimming cut 6 bases from V and 1 base from J; bases unmatched to any gene: 5. This CDR3 contains 15 residues. Germline CDR1 reads SEHNR; CDR2 reads FQNEAQ (reference sequence).

V gene TRBV12-3 or TRBV12-4 combines with J gene TRBJ2-7; TRBD2 matches 11 bases. The CDR3 runs to 15 residues. The V and J ends lost 4 bases and 2 bases, in that order; junction bases with no gene match: 4. CDR3 sequence (DNA): TGTGCCAGCAGTTCGGGACTAGCGGCTCCCTACGAGCAGTACTTC. It encodes CASSSGLAAPYEQYF.

This clonotype was seen a handful of times. J is TRBJ2-7 and V is TRBV15; 8 nucleotides align to TRBD2. Germline loops: CDR1 LNHNV, CDR2 YYDKDF (reference sequence). The CDR3 runs 15 residues. Trimming at V came to 1 base and at J to 2 bases, leaving 4 bases not matched to a gene. The CDR3 sequence: CATSRVPGLAYEQYF. The CDR3 DNA sequence: TGTGCCACCAGCAGAGTTCCGGGACTAGCCTACGAGCAGTACTTC.

In its sample, this clonotype was seen a few times. The V and J genes are TRBV24-1 and TRBJ2-1; a weak D match, TRBD1 (6 bases). Germline CDR1 and CDR2: KGHDR and SFDVKD. The CDR3 covers 14 residues. V gave up 6 bases and J gave up 3 bases, with 11 bases separating them. CDR3 DNA sequence: TGTGCCACCAGTTATAAGGGGGTCTACAATGAGCAGTTCTTC. This gives the protein CATSYKGVYNEQFF.

This chain connects TRBV7-2 to TRBJ2-7, with TRBD1 matching over 7 bases. The CDR3 spans 16 residues. Germline CDR1 is SGHTA and CDR2 is FQGNSA. V shed 6 bases and J 2 bases; nucleotides not matched to a gene: 13. CDR3 sequence: CASSRNRDSHPYEQYF. In DNA form, the CDR3 reads TGTGCCAGCAGTCGAAACCGGGACAGCCACCCCTACGAGCAGTACTTC. Together with reference TRBV7-2 and TRBJ2-7, the CDR3 gives the full variable domain: GAGVSQSPSNKVTEKGKDVELRCDPISGHTALYWYRQSLGQGLEFLIYFQGNSAPDKSGLPSDRFSAERTGGSVSTLTIQRTQQEDSAVYLCASSRNRDSHPYEQYFGPGTRLTVT.

This clonotype was seen a handful of times. The rearrangement uses TRBV6-5 and TRBJ2-7, with D perhaps TRBD1 (7 bases). V gave up 2 bases and J gave up 3 bases, with 11 bases separating them. The germline CDR1 and CDR2 sequences are MNHEY and SVGAGI. The CDR3 is made up of 14 amino acids. The CDR3: CASSYAGQHYEQYF. The DNA of the CDR3 is TGTGCCAGCAGTTACGCGGGACAGCACTACGAGCAGTACTTC.

The chain uses TRBV20-1 and TRBJ2-2, with 13 bases aligning to TRBD2. The germline V gene encodes CDR1 DFQATT and CDR2 SNEGSKA (reference sequence). Unmatched junction bases numbered 9, after V lost 5 bases and J lost 6 bases. This CDR3 is 16 amino acids long. The CDR3 DNA follows: TGCAGTGCTGAGACTAGCGGGAGGCCTAGCGCCGGGGAGCTGTTTTTT. This sequence encodes CSAETSGRPSAGELFF.

This clonotype was detected only a few times. The chain recombines TRBV6-1 with TRBJ2-2, with TRBD2 matching over 8 bases. This CDR3 spans 16 amino acids. Per germline, CDR1 MNHNS and CDR2 SASEGT. Trimming cost V 4 bases and J 4 bases; bases outside gene matches: 8. CDR3 region: CASSALAGLATGELFF. DNA of the CDR3: TGTGCCAGCAGTGCGCTAGCGGGTCTGGCCACCGGGGAGCTGTTTTTT.

The gene calls are TRBV4-1 and TRBJ1-2; D unresolved. The germline V and J ends were trimmed by 0 bases and 4 bases, with 15 bases remaining between them. Per the germline V gene, CDR1 is MGHRA and CDR2 is YSYEKL. The CDR3 runs to 16 residues. CDR3 sequence: CASSQDSSIYSYGYTF. For the CDR3, the DNA is TGCGCCAGCAGCCAAGATTCTAGCATCTATAGCTATGGCTACACCTTC.

The table lists this clonotype with a few counts. The chain recombines TRBV7-9 with TRBJ2-1, with D unresolved. The ends were cut back, 5 bases at V and 6 bases at J, with 20 bases in the middle. Germline assignment: CDR1 SEHNR and CDR2 FQNEAQ (reference sequence). There are 16 residues in the CDR3. CDR3 DNA sequence: TGTGCCAGCAGCCTCCCGGAAGGGTTTCCCCTCAATGAGCAGTTCTTC. As protein: CASSLPEGFPLNEQFF. Full variable domain (rest looked up from reference TRBV7-9 and TRBJ2-1): DTGVSQNPRHKITKRGQNVTFRCDPISEHNRLYWYRQTLGQGPEFLTYFQNEAQLEKSRLLSDRFSAERPKGSFSTLEIQRTEQGDSAMYLCASSLPEGFPLNEQFFGPGTRLTVL.

This clonotype was found a few times. The chain has TRBV5-5 and TRBJ1-6; D is unclear. Per the germline V gene, CDR1 is SGHKS and CDR2 is YYEKEE (reference sequence). The V end lost 4 bases, the J end lost 8 bases, and 13 bases lay between the germline ends. CDR3 length: 14 amino acids. CDR3 sequence: CASSQTREDSPLHF. As DNA, the CDR3 is TGTGCCAGCAGCCAGACACGCGAAGATTCACCCCTCCACTTT.

In its sample, this clonotype was seen a few times. This sequence joins TRBV5-5 and TRBJ2-7, with D perhaps matching TRBD1 (6 bases). CDR1 and CDR2 from the germline V gene are SGHKS and YYEKEE (reference sequence). The CDR3 is 14 amino acids. The ends were cut back, 4 bases at V and 2 bases at J, with 13 bases in the middle. The CDR3 spells CASSAEQGPYEQYF. Here the CDR3 DNA reads TGTGCCAGCAGCGCGGAACAGGGTCCCTACGAGCAGTACTTC.

This chain uses TRBV6-5 with TRBJ2-7; D is possibly TRBD1 or TRBD2 (5 bases each). Germline values: CDR1 MNHEY, CDR2 SVGAGI. Trimming left V 0 bases short and J 3 bases short, with 15 bases between. The CDR3 length is 16 residues. As DNA, the CDR3 is TGTGCCAGCAGTTACTCTGCAGGGACCCGGAACTACGAGCAGTACTTC. As protein: CASSYSAGTRNYEQYF.

The V gene is TRBV3-1, the J gene TRBJ1-4; perhaps TRBD1 as D (5 bases). Trimming shortened V by 2 bases and J by 7 bases, and 17 bases separated the two germline ends. The CDR3 sequence is 16 residues long. In germline, CDR1 is LGHDT, CDR2 YNNKEL (reference sequence). Written as DNA, the CDR3 is TGTGCCAGCAGCCAACGTATAGCGGGCGGGGGTGAAAAACTGTTTTTT. Translated: CASSQRIAGGGEKLFF.